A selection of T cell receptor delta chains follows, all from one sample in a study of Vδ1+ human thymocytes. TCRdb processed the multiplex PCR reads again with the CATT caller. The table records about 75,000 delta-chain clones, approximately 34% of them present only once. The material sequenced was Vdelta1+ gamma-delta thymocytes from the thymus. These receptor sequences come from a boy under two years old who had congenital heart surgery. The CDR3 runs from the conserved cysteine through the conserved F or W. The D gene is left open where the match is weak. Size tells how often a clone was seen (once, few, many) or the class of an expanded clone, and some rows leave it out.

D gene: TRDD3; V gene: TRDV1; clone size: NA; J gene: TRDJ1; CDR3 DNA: TGTGCTCTTGGGGAAAGGTACGGGATACCGATGTACACCGATAAACTCATCTTT; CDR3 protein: CALGERYGIPMYTDKLIF
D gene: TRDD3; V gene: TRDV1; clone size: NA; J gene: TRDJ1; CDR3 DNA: TGTGCTCTTGGGGAACTAGTCGGGGTCCCTCCTCCTACTGGGGGATGGATTCCCGATAAACTCATCTTT; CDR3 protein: CALGELVGVPPPTGGWIPDKLIF
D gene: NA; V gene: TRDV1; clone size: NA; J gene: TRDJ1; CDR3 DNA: TGTGCTCTTGGGGACATCCTGCTCGCTGGGATTATACCGTACACCGATAAACTCATCTTT; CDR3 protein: CALGDILLAGIIPYTDKLIF
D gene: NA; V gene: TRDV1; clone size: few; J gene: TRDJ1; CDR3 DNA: TGTGCTCTTGGGAAAGAACCTAAGAGGGCTGGAGTGGGAGTTAACACCGATAAACTCATCTTT; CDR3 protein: CALGKEPKRAGVGVNTDKLIF
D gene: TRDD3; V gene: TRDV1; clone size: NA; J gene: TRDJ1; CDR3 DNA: TGTGCTCTTGGGGCGGACTGGGGGATAACCGATAAACTCATCTTT; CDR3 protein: CALGADWGITDKLIF
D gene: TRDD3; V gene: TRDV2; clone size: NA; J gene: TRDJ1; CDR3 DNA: TGTGCCTGTGACACCTACCCCCCCGTACTGGGGGATACGGCCCCCGTTGACACCGATAAACTCATCTTT; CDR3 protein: CACDTYPPVLGDTAPVDTDKLIF
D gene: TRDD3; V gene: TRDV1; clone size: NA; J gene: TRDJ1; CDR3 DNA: TGTGCTCTTGGTGTCCCCTCCTGGGGGATAAAGGCCACCGATAAACTCATCTTT; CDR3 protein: CALGVPSWGIKATDKLIF
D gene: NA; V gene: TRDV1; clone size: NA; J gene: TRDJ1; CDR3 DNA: TGTGCTCTTGGGACATTGGCCTTCCTACAGCTGGGGGATGATAAACTCATCTTT; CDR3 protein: CALGTLAFLQLGDDKLIF
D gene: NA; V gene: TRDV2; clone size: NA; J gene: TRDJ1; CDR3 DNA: TGTGCCTGTAACGATCCAGACCCTCCTAAACCCGGGAGACCGGTTCGGGCCGATAAACTCATCTTT; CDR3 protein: CACNDPDPPKPGRPVRADKLIF
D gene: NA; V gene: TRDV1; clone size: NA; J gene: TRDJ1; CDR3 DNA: TGTGCTCTTGGGGAAGTTCTACGGGGGCCTGACGATAAACTCATCTTT; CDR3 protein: CALGEVLRGPDDKLIF
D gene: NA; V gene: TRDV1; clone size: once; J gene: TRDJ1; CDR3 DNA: TGTGCACTCATTTTCGGCCTTCCTACGCGACTGGGGGATCTGGTCACCGATAAACTCATCTTT; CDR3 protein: CALIFGLPTRLGDLVTDKLIF
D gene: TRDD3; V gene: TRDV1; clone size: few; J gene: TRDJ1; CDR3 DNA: TGTGCTCTTGGGGAAGGTAGGAAACTGGGGGCCTCAGAGGACGATAAACTCATCTTT; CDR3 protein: CALGEGRKLGASEDDKLIF
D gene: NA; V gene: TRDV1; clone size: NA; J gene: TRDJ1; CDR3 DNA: TGTGCTCTTGGGGAGCTCATTCCTGGGGAGCCCCACGGACTCATCTTT; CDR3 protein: CALGELIPGEPHGLIF
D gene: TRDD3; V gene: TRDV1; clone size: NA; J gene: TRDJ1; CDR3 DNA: TGTGCTCTTGGGGCCGAGGGTTCCATTGGGGGATACCCAAACACCGATAAACTCATCTTT; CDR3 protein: CALGAEGSIGGYPNTDKLIF
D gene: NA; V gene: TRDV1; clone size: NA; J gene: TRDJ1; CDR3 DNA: TGTGCTCTTGGGGAACTCGGCCTACGTGCCCCACTGTCGGTAGGCCACACCGATAAACTCATCTTT; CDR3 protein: CALGELGLRAPLSVGHTDKLIF
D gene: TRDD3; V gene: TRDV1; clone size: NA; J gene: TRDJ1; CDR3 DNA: TGTGCTCTTGGGGAACAAATCGTAGTACTGGGGGATACCGGTTGGCATAAACTCATCTTT; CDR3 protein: CALGEQIVVLGDTGWHKLIF
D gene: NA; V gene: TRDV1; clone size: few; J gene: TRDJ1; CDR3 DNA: TGTGCTCTTGGGGAACCCCCCCTTCCTACGAGGGTACTGGGGGGCTTCACCGATAAACTCATCTTT; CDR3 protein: CALGEPPLPTRVLGGFTDKLIF
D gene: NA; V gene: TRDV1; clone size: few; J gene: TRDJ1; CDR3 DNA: TGTGCTCTTGGGGAACTTCTCGCCGTATGTACTGCCCTCGGTAAACTCATCTTT; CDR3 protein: CALGELLAVCTALGKLIF
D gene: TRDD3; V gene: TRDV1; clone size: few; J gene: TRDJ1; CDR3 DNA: TGTGCTCTTGGCCCGACCTGGGGGATAAATGTGGCCGATAAACTCATCTTT; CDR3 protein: CALGPTWGINVADKLIF
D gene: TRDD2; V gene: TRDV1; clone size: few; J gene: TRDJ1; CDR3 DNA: TGTGCTCTTGGGGAAGTCCTTCCTCCAGGTACCGACACCGATAAACTCATCTTT; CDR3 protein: CALGEVLPPGTDTDKLIF
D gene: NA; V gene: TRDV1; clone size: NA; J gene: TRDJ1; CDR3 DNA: TGTGCTCTTGGGGAAGGCTGGTGTGGGTCACCGTACACCGATAAACTCATCTTT; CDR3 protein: CALGEGWCGSPYTDKLIF
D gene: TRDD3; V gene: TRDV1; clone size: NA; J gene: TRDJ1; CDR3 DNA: TGTGCTCTTGGGGAACTAGTTTCCTACCCTCCGGGGGTGCGAACTGGGGGATATTTCACCGATAAACTCATCTTT; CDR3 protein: CALGELVSYPPGVRTGGYFTDKLIF
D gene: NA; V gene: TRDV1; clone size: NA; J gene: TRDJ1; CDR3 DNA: TGTGCTCTTGGGGAACTCGTAGCCTTCCAACTCTGTCGGGGCCCATATAGGGGCCCAAACGATAAACTCATCTTT; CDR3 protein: CALGELVAFQLCRGPYRGPNDKLIF
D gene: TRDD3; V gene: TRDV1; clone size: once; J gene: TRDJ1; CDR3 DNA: TGTGCTCTTGGGGAACGGTTCCAATTCCCTAACTGGGGACCCCTGTCCACCGATAAACTCATCTTT; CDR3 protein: CALGERFQFPNWGPLSTDKLIF
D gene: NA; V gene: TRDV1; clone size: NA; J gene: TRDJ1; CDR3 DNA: TGTGCTCTTGGGGACCCCACATTCCAGAGATGGGGGTACACCGATAAACTCATCTTT; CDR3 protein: CALGDPTFQRWGYTDKLIF
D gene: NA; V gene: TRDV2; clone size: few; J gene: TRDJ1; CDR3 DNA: TGTGCCACCTCGAAGGGGGTAATCACCGATAAACTCATCTTT; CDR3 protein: CATSKGVITDKLIF
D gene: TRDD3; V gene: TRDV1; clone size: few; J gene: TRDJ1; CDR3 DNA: TGTGCTCTTGGGGAATATCGCGTACTGGGGGACAACCCCTACACCGATAAACTCATCTTT; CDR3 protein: CALGEYRVLGDNPYTDKLIF
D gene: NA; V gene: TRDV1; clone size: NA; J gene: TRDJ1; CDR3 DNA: TGTGCTCTTGGGGAACGACACTTTCCTTTCGATAAACTCATCTTT; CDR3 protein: CALGERHFPFDKLIF
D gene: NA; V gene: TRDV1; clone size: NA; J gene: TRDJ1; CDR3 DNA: TGTGCTCTTGGGGAACTCACCGCACGGTCCCTACGGGAACTACTGGTGGATTTCGGGTACACCGATAAACTCATCTTT; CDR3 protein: CALGELTARSLRELLVDFGYTDKLIF
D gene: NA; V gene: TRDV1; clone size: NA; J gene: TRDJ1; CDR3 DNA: TGTGCTCTTGGGGAAACGAGCTCCTTGGGGGGGAGCGATAAACTCATCTTT; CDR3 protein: CALGETSSLGGSDKLIF
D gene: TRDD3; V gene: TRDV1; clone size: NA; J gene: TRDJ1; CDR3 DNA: TGTGCTCTTGGGGAAATGGAAGCTCCTACGTCTTCTGGGGGATACGCAGAGAACGATAAACTCATCTTT; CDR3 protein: CALGEMEAPTSSGGYAENDKLIF
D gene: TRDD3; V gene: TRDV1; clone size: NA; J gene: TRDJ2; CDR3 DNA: TGTGCTCTTGGGGATCCTACGACTGGGGGAACAGCACAACTCTTCTTT; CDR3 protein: CALGDPTTGGTAQLFF
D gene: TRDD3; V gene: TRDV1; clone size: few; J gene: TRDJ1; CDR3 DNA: TGTGCTCTTGGGGAACCCCACGCGCTACTGGGGGATACAATCGATAAACTCATCTTT; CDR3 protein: CALGEPHALLGDTIDKLIF
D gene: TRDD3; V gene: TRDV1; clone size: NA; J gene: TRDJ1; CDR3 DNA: TGTGCTCTTGGGAACCTTGGGGGATACGGCGCCGATAAACTCATCTTT; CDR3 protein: CALGNLGGYGADKLIF
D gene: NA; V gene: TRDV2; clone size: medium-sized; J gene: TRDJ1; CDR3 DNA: TGTGCCTGTGACGTGTACACCGATAAACTCATCTTT; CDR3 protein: CACDVYTDKLIF
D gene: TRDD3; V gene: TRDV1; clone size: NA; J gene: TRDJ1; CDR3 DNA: TGTGCTCTTGGGGAACCTAGGTACTGGGGGATCGGTGCCGATAAACTCATCTTT; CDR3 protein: CALGEPRYWGIGADKLIF
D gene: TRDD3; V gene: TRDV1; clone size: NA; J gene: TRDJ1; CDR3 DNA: TGTGCTCTTGGGTTACTTGACGAGCTGGGGGATATACCCGATAAACTCATCTTT; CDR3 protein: CALGLLDELGDIPDKLIF
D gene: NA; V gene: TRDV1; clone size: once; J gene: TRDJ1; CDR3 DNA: TGTGCTCTTGGGGCCCCTTCGGGGTGGCCGTACACCGATAAACTCATCTTT; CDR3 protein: CALGAPSGWPYTDKLIF
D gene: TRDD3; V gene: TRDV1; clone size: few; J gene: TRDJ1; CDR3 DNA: TGTGCTCTTGGGGAACTGACCTACCCTGTACTGGGGGATACGCGGGATAAACTCATCTTT; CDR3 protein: CALGELTYPVLGDTRDKLIF
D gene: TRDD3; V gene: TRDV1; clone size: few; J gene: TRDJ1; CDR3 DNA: TGTGCTCTTGGGGAACTAGTACGGCCTATCTGGGGGACGCCCGGCGATAAACTCATCTTT; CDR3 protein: CALGELVRPIWGTPGDKLIF
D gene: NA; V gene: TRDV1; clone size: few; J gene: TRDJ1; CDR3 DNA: TGTGCTCTTGGGGAACTCGGTAGGTACACCGATAAACTCATCTTT; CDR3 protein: CALGELGRYTDKLIF
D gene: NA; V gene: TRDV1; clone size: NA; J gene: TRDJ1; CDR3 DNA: TGTGCTCTTGGGGAAAAAGTTGAACGCGGAATGTACGGGATCCCTCCGTACACCGATAAACTCATCTTT; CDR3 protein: CALGEKVERGMYGIPPYTDKLIF
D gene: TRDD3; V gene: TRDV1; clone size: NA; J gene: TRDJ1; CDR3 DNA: TGTGCTCTTGGGGTTCTCCGGCCTTCCCTTCGTACTGGGGGTATGGTCAGCGATAAACTCATCTTT; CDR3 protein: CALGVLRPSLRTGGMVSDKLIF
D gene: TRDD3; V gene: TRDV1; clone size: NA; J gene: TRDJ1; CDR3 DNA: TGTGCTCTTGGGGATCCCCTCATTCCCATACTGGGGGATGCCGATAAACTCATCTTT; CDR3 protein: CALGDPLIPILGDADKLIF
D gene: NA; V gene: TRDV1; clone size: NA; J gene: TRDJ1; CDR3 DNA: TGTGCTCTTGGGGAGCGTTACCATCTCCGTCCGTACACCGATAAACTCATCTTT; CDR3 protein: CALGERYHLRPYTDKLIF
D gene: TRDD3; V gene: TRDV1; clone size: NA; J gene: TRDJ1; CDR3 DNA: TGTGCTCTTGGGGAAGAGGGGATACCTGAAGAAAAACTCATCTTT; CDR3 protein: CALGEEGIPEEKLIF
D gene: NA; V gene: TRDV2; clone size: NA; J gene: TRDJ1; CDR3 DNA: TGTGCCACCGACACCGCTAACCTCATCTTT; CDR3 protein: CATDTANLIF
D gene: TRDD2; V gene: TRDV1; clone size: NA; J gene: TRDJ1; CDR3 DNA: TGTGCTCTTGGGGAACCCGGCCTTCCTAGTGGCACCACCGATAAACTCATCTTT; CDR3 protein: CALGEPGLPSGTTDKLIF
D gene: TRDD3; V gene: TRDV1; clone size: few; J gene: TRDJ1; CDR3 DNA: TGTGCTCTTGGGGAACTCCTCAGACAACCGAAGTACTGGGGGATATTGGAATCGAAACTCATCTTT; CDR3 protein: CALGELLRQPKYWGILESKLIF
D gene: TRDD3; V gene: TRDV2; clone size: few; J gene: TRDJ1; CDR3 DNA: TGTGCCTGTGACAGGGAGGGGACTGGGGGACCGCGCCTGTGCACCGATAAACTCATCTTT; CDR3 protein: CACDREGTGGPRLCTDKLIF
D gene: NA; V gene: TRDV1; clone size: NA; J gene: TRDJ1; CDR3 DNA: TGTGCTCTTGGGGAACAATCATCATCGTCCAAACTCATCTTT; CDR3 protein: CALGEQSSSSKLIF
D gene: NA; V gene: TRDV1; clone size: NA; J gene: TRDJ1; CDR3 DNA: TGTGCTCTTGGGGAATACTTTCCTACTAGAGCTCTGGGGCCTCCGCGCACCGATAAACTCATCTTT; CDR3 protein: CALGEYFPTRALGPPRTDKLIF
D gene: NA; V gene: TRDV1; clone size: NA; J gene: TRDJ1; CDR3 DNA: TGTGCTCTTGGGGAAGGGGGGCTATGCACCGATAAACTCATCTTT; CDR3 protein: CALGEGGLCTDKLIF